The 15 T cell receptor beta chains in this list originate from one sample, sequenced in a study of CD8 T cell repertoires and HIV-1 epitope variants. Sequencing used immunoSEQ multiplex PCR; TCRdb keeps in-frame clones, though not all of them. The sample includes about 90,000 clones, just under 75% of them seen just once. What was sequenced was uncultured baseline CD8+ T cells from peripheral blood mononuclear cells (PBMCs). The receptors originated from a male donor with HIV.

There are a few counts of this clone. The chain is built from TRBV9 and TRBJ1-2; 9 bases align to TRBD1. In germline, CDR1 is SGDLS, CDR2 YYNGEE. Germline trimming cut 0 bases from V and 2 bases from J; bases unmatched to any gene: 2. The CDR3 consists of 15 residues. The CDR3 region has the DNA TGTGCCAGCAGCGTAGGGACAGGGGAGAACTATGGCTACACCTTC. This encodes CASSVGTGENYGYTF.

V is TRBV10-2 and J is TRBJ2-5, with a possible D match to TRBD2 (5 bases). The germline V and J ends were trimmed by 8 bases and 7 bases, with 14 bases remaining between them. The CDR3 loop spans 12 amino acids. Germline CDR1 reads WSHSY; CDR2 reads SAAADI. CDR3 in DNA: TGCGCCAGCGGGAGCCCGCCCGGGACCCAGTACTTC. It translates to CASGSPPGTQYF.

The chain has TRBV28 and TRBJ1-1; D is uncertain. The germline V and J ends were trimmed by 3 bases and 3 bases, with 11 bases remaining between them. This CDR3 comprises 14 residues. Germline values: CDR1 MDHEN, CDR2 SYDVKM. The CDR3 loop reads CASSFFDRHTEAFF. The CDR3 DNA follows: TGTGCCAGCAGTTTTTTCGACCGCCACACTGAAGCTTTCTTT. The complete variable domain, with remaining parts taken from reference TRBV28 and TRBJ1-1, reads DVKVTQSSRYLVKRTGEKVFLECVQDMDHENMFWYRQDPGLGLRLIYFSYDVKMKEKGDIPEGYSVSREKKERFSLILESASTNQTSMYLCASSFFDRHTEAFFGQGTRLTVV.

This chain links TRBV9 with TRBJ2-7, with a tentative D call TRBD2 (5 bases). With 10 bases removed from V and 5 bases from J, the gap between germline ends came to 22 bases. The germline CDR1 and CDR2 sequences are SGDLS and YYNGEE. The CDR3 spans 14 residues. In DNA, the CDR3 is TGTGCCCCTAGCCCAGAGGGATTAACCGACGAGCAGTACTTC. Translated, it gives CAPSPEGLTDEQYF.

This clone has just one count. The chain joins TRBV30 to TRBJ1-2, with D possibly matching TRBD1 (6 bases). The CDR3 is 15 amino acids. The germline CDR1 and CDR2 sequences are GTSNPN and SVGIG (reference sequence). V lost 1 base, J lost 6 bases, and 18 bases lay in between. CDR3 nucleotide sequence: TGTGCCTGGAGTGGAGACCGGGACACCTTAGATGGCTACACCTTC. It encodes CAWSGDRDTLDGYTF.

The gene calls are TRBV7-8 and TRBJ1-1; D call uncertain. The CDR3 runs to 17 residues. Trimming took off 4 bases at V and 3 bases at J, with 21 bases between the two ends. Germline V gives CDR1 SGHVS, CDR2 FQNEAQ. CDR3 amino acids: CASSSTRIGLYYTEAFF. DNA of the CDR3: TGTGCCAGCAGCTCGACCAGGATCGGACTCTACTACACTGAAGCTTTCTTT.

The gene calls are TRBV5-1 and TRBJ2-5; tentatively, D is TRBD2 (7 bases). From germline, CDR1 is SGHRS and CDR2 YFSETQ. The CDR3 is made up of 16 amino acids. Between the trimmed V and J ends, which lost 0 bases and 4 bases, there was a span of 16 bases. CDR3 sequence: CASSLDSGGWGETQYF. DNA for the CDR3: TGCGCCAGCAGCTTGGACTCGGGGGGCTGGGGAGAGACCCAGTACTTC.

The chain has TRBV30 and TRBJ1-4; D unclear. V lost 0 bases and J 7 bases, leaving 9 bases between the germline ends. This CDR3 region has 13 residues. Germline-derived CDR1 and CDR2 are GTSNPN and SVGIG (reference sequence). CDR3 nucleotides: TGTGCCTGGAGTGTACTCGCGGGTGAAAAACTGTTTTTT. Protein sequence: CAWSVLAGEKLFF.

The rearrangement links TRBV29-1 to TRBJ2-2, with TRBD1 matching over 9 bases. J lost 7 bases, V lost 2 bases, and 5 bases had no gene match. The CDR3 is 14 amino acids. Germline V gene lookup returns CDR1 SQVTM and CDR2 ANQGSEA. CDR3 loop: CSVERTGAVGELFF. CDR3 in DNA: TGCAGCGTTGAAAGGACAGGGGCCGTCGGGGAGCTGTTTTTT.

This clone was seen a handful of times. The chain uses TRBV30 and TRBJ1-1; D gene ambiguous. This CDR3 contains 13 residues. With 4 bases removed from V and 8 bases from J, the gap between germline ends came to 17 bases. From germline, CDR1 is GTSNPN and CDR2 SVGIG (reference sequence). This chain's CDR3 is CAWMAATRQEAFF. CDR3 DNA: TGTGCCTGGATGGCAGCCACTAGACAAGAAGCTTTCTTT.

The chain couples TRBV7-2 to TRBJ2-7, with 9 bases fitting TRBD2. Germline lookup yields CDR1 SGHTA and CDR2 FQGNSA. The trim removed 1 base at V and 2 bases at J, leaving 3 bases unmatched. The length of the CDR3 is 15 residues. The CDR3 is CASSLGLAGTYEQYF. The CDR3 DNA reads TGTGCCAGCAGCTTAGGGCTAGCGGGGACCTACGAGCAGTACTTC.

The gene calls are TRBV5-6 and TRBJ2-7, with D hard to call. V dropped 0 bases and J dropped 7 bases, with 14 bases sitting between them. CDR3 length: 14 residues. Germline V gene data show CDR1 as SGHDT and CDR2 as YYEEEE. The CDR3: CASSLASRAPEQYF. In DNA form, the CDR3 reads TGTGCCAGCAGCTTGGCCTCTCGGGCCCCTGAGCAGTACTTC.

The rearrangement joins TRBV7-3 to TRBJ2-2; D unclear. This CDR3 is built from 15 residues. Germline loops: CDR1 SGHTA, CDR2 FQGTGA. Trimming left V 4 bases short and J 6 bases short, with 15 bases between. CDR3: CASSYNQAGAGELFF. Written as DNA, the CDR3 is TGTGCCAGCAGCTATAACCAGGCTGGGGCCGGGGAGCTGTTTTTT. Looking up the rest from reference TRBV7-3 and TRBJ2-2 gives the full variable domain: GAGVSQTPSNKVTEKGKYVELRCDPISGHTALYWYRQSLGQGPEFLIYFQGTGAADDSGLPNDRFFAVRPEGSVSTLKIQRTERGDSAVYLCASSYNQAGAGELFFGEGSRLTVL.

The chain uses TRBV5-6 and TRBJ1-5; D is possibly TRBD1 (6 bases). V was clipped by 4 bases and J by 3 bases, with 11 bases between them. This CDR3 has 14 residues. Germline V gene sequence: CDR1 SGHDT, CDR2 YYEEEE. In DNA, the CDR3 is TGTGCCAGCAGCATAGGACAGATCAATCAGCCCCAGCATTTT. Amino acids: CASSIGQINQPQHF.

The rearrangement links TRBV4-2 to TRBJ2-3; TRBD2 matches at 11 bases. This CDR3 region has 18 residues. CDR1 LGHNA and CDR2 YNFKEQ come from the germline V gene. J gave up 1 base and V 2 bases, and 8 bases lay outside the gene matches. Here the CDR3 reads CASSQSARLAGRTDTQYF. The CDR3 DNA reads as TGTGCCAGCAGCCAATCAGCCAGACTAGCGGGGCGCACAGATACGCAGTATTTT.